This TCR beta chain was recorded in a study of beta chain features in type 1 diabetes (dated by TCRdb to 2016 to 2019). Regarding the study in general: No differences in mean age, gender distribution, total cell number or subset yield were found between patients and healthy donors. Regulatory and stem cell-like memory subsets were isolated from only 8 patients and about eight healthy donors, whereas naive and central memory subsets came from all 30 or so donors. The study compared TCRB repertoires of sorted circulating CD4+ T cell subsets between recently diagnosed type 1 diabetes patients and matched healthy donors. A total of some 110 million sorted cells were examined across all samples, and the number of cells per subset was strongly correlated with RNA yield.

The entire isolated RNA was reverse transcribed using the High Capacity cDNA Reverse Transcription Kit, and thus expressed TCRB transcripts were sequenced. Deep immunoSEQ sequencing was applied to naive, central memory and regulatory T cell samples, giving an average of around 3.4 million total reads per sample. After sorted cells were lysed in RLT buffer, RNA was extracted with DNase-treated RNeasy Micro or Mini kits, with the choice depending on cell number. To prevent cross-contamination, every cell subset was processed on its own, while patient and healthy donor samples were processed together. The immunoSEQ multiplex PCR was used to amplify TCRB sequences from cDNA, yielding 87-bp fragments that span the CDR3 region. Amplicons were sequenced on the Illumina HiSeq platform. The original methods were these. PCR bias was computationally corrected using synthetic template baselines, reads within Hamming distance 2 were collapsed, and singletons that could not be merged were discarded. By aligning reads against IMGT, V, D and J genes, CDR3 length, and insertions or deletions at six rearrangement sites were assigned. Within each subset, clonotype counts were normalized to the number of sorted cells before true diversity and Gini coefficients were calculated with the tcR R package. The overlap coefficient, calculated on TCRB nucleotide sequences, was used to quantify repertoire sharing. Out-of-frame TCRB sequences from naive cells were analyzed to stand in for the pre-selection repertoire. This immuneACCESS table, as held by TCRdb, lists in-frame sequences with V and J called but not all clones. Of the missing ones, under half trace to an unresolved V gene in checked studies; the others have no known cause. V, J and clone size derive from that table, while D and trimming were established from the DNA sequence. In this sample the table shows 850,000 to 900,000 clones, 15% to 20% of which occur a single time. The ten biggest clones cover about 0.025% of the sample.

Overall results and qualifications from the work: Patients with type 1 diabetes made fewer insertions and deleted more nucleotides at VDJ recombination sites, implying thymic rearrangement abnormalities. Naive, central memory and regulatory TCRB repertoires appeared to be more alike among patients than among healthy donors. A moderate but significant shortening of TCRB CDR3 length was observed in type 1 diabetes patients in all four CD4+ subsets. Because the HLA sub-analyses included only small numbers of individuals, any influence of HLA type on TCRB rearrangement was left unresolved. PCR might favor shorter templates, but patient and control samples were amplified and corrected together, so any skew would affect both groups equally. Sequencing cDNA rather than genomic DNA could over-represent highly expressing activated cells, although activation and CD3 levels did not differ between groups.

Concerning this clone itself: Its recognized antigen is unknown. Per-base qualities were not stored, and no clone one base away is much larger.

CDR1 and CDR2 (MNHNY, SVGAGI) derive from the germline V gene (reference sequence). The CDR3 sequence holds 15 residues, the cysteine and phenylalanine included. Only CDR3 DNA is held: 45 bases, read in frame from base 1. V loses 0 bases of germline sequence and J loses 1 base, and the interval between the two ends is 9 bases. Each donor gave one peripheral blood draw, roughly 0.11 L on average, collected into heparinised tubes. Naive, central memory, regulatory and stem cell-like memory CD4+ T cells were sorted on a BD FACSAria II using a panel including CD45RO, CCR7, CD25, CD127, CD95 and CD27. Every sorted population had a purity above 98%. PBMCs were isolated immediately by Lymphoprep density gradient centrifugation and stained directly without culture. Samples were stained and sorted in pairs, with one healthy donor and one patient per experiment, so that batch effects were minimized.

Sequencing input: naive CD4+ T cells from blood. The cell subset or site tag for this specimen amounts to: true naive CD4+ T cells. The TCR sequence derives from a woman aged 18-29 years in good health. Recombination linked TRBV6-6 to TRBJ1-1, with the D gene too uncertain to name. The bases read TGTGCCAGCAGTTACTCCCCCTTGCGGAACACTGAAGCTTTCTTT. The resulting protein is CASSYSPLRNTEAFF.